Sequencing of this T cell receptor (beta chain) was carried out in a study of T cell repertoires in cytomegalovirus infection. About this clonotype: What it recognizes is unknown.

TCRdb re-analysed the reads in MiXCR, keeping a single row per CDR3 protein. The sample records hundreds of thousands of distinct CDR3 sequences, about a third being singletons. The germline V gene has CDR1 DFQATT and CDR2 SNEGSKA (reference sequence). The CDR3 is made up of 14 amino acids. The ends were cut back, 3 bases at V and 5 bases at J, with 17 bases in the middle. This chain joins TRBV20-1 and TRBJ2-7; perhaps TRBD2 as D (5 bases). The clonotype originates from a human donor in good health (CMV status not recorded). Some clones in this sample may be carry-over from other donors' samples. Specimen: cultured CD8+ T cells from PBMCs, collected from culture after CMV antigen stimulation. The CDR3, as DNA: TGCAGTGCTAGGACTTATGAACTAGTAGACGAGCAGTACTTC. It encodes CSARTYELVDEQYF.